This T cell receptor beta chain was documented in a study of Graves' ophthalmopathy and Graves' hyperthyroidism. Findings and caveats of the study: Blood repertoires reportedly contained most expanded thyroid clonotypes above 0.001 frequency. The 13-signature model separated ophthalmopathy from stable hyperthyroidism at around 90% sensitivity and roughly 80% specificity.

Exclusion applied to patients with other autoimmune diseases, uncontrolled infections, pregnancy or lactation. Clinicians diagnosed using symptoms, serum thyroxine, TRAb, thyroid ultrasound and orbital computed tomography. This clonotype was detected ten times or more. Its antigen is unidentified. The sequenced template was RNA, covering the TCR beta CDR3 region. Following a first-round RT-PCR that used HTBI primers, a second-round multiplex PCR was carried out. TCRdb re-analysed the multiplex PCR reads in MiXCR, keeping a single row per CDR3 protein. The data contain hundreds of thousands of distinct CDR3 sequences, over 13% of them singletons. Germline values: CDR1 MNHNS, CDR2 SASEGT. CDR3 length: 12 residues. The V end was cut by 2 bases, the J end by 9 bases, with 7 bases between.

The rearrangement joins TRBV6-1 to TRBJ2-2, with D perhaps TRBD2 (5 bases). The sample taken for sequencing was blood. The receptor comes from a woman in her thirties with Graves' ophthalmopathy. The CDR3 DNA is TGTGCCAGCAGTGAAAGCGGCCGGGAGCTGTTTTTT. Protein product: CASSESGRELFF.